Below, 21 T cell receptor beta chains from the same sample are listed, as sequenced in a study of blood T cell repertoires in COVID-19. Generated by immunoSEQ multiplex PCR, the TCRdb table keeps only in-frame clones and is missing some. The table lists 200,000 to 250,000 clones, roughly 88% of them singletons. Sequenced sample: peripheral blood. The receptors stem from a man older than 75 with acute or convalescent COVID-19.

The gene calls are TRBV7-8 and TRBJ2-5; 8 bases match TRBD2. Trimming removed 5 bases from V and 5 bases from J; junction bases left unmatched: 4. CDR1 and CDR2 from the germline V gene are SGHVS and FQNEAQ. The CDR3 runs 13 residues. CDR3 bases: TGTGCCAGCAGCAAGCGGGAGTTGGAGACCCAGTACTTC. It is translated as CASSKRELETQYF.

The chain joins TRBV10-1 to TRBJ1-1; D not resolved. The CDR3 runs to 14 residues. Germline V CDR1 and CDR2: WNHNN, SYGVQD (reference sequence). V dropped 3 bases and J dropped 7 bases, with 15 bases sitting between them. The CDR3 protein is CASSEGVGRFEAFF. CDR3 sequence (DNA): TGCGCCAGCAGTGAAGGTGTTGGGCGATTTGAAGCTTTCTTT.

The chain is built from TRBV13 and TRBJ2-3; D unresolved. The CDR3 covers 12 residues. V was shortened by 5 bases and J by 5 bases, with 8 bases between the two germline ends. The germline V gene has CDR1 PRHDT and CDR2 FYEKMQ (reference sequence). CDR3 bases: TGTGCCAGCAGCCCTACCATAGATACGCAGTATTTT. This sequence encodes CASSPTIDTQYF.

The rearrangement joins TRBV28 to TRBJ2-1; 10 bases are a match to TRBD2. Germline V gene sequence: CDR1 MDHEN, CDR2 SYDVKM. Germline trimming cut 5 bases from V and 2 bases from J; bases unmatched to any gene: 0. CDR3 length: 14 residues. DNA for the CDR3: TGTGCCAGCAGTCTAGCGGGGGCCTACAATGAGCAGTTCTTC. Translation gives CASSLAGAYNEQFF.

V is TRBV6-6 and J is TRBJ1-3; TRBD1 is a possible D gene (6 bases). The CDR3 is made up of 14 amino acids. The germline V gene encodes CDR1 MNHNY and CDR2 SVGAGI (reference sequence). Trimming removed 6 bases at V and 2 bases at J, with 11 bases between. The CDR3 protein is CASSPPGAGNTIYF. Here the CDR3 DNA reads TGTGCCAGCAGCCCTCCAGGGGCTGGAAACACCATATATTTT.

This sequence joins TRBV29-1 and TRBJ1-5; D gene ambiguous. Germline V CDR1 and CDR2: SQVTM, ANQGSEA. V lost 6 bases and J 4 bases, leaving 10 bases between the germline ends. The CDR3 runs 12 residues. The CDR3 reads CSVSRENQPQHF. CDR3 DNA: TGCAGCGTATCTCGGGAGAATCAGCCCCAGCATTTT.

The chain recombines TRBV4-1 with TRBJ2-3, with 9 bases lining up with TRBD2. This CDR3 spans 17 amino acids. J was trimmed by 2 bases and V by 0 bases; bases with no gene match: 6. Germline V CDR1 and CDR2: MGHRA, YSYEKL. CDR3 in amino acids: CASSQDGSGRITDTQYF. CDR3 nucleotides: TGCGCCAGCAGCCAAGACGGTAGCGGGAGAATCACAGATACGCAGTATTTT.

The J gene is TRBJ1-4, the V gene TRBV7-2; weak D call: TRBD1 (5 bases). The germline V gene has CDR1 SGHTA and CDR2 FQGNSA. Trimming stripped 5 bases from V and 5 bases from J, with 15 bases between. CDR3 length equals 15 residues. CDR3 nucleotides: TGTGCCAGCAGCCTCGACGGGGGACTAAATGAAAAACTGTTTTTT. Encoded protein: CASSLDGGLNEKLFF.

V is TRBV29-1 and J is TRBJ1-1; D call uncertain. With 4 bases removed from V and 4 bases from J, the gap between germline ends came to 10 bases. The germline V gene encodes CDR1 SQVTM and CDR2 ANQGSEA. CDR3 length: 12 amino acids. CDR3 bases: TGCAGCGTTGTGGAGGGTGTCACTGAAGCTTTCTTT. Translated: CSVVEGVTEAFF. Full variable domain (missing parts from reference TRBV29-1 and TRBJ1-1): SAVISQKPSRDICQRGTSLTIQCQVDSQVTMMFWYRQQPGQSLTLIATANQGSEATYESGFVIDKFPISRPNLTFSTLTVSNMSPEDSSIYLCSVVEGVTEAFFGQGTRLTVV.

The V and J genes are TRBV4-1 and TRBJ2-1, with a tentative D call TRBD1 (6 bases). V gave up 3 bases and J gave up 7 bases, with 10 bases separating them. Germline-derived CDR1 and CDR2 are MGHRA and YSYEKL. The CDR3 spans 13 residues. This chain's CDR3 is CASSQAQGNEQFF. As DNA, the CDR3 is TGCGCCAGCAGCCAGGCGCAGGGGAATGAGCAGTTCTTC.

The CDR3 DNA sequence: TGTGCCAGCAGTCAGGGATACTACGAGCAGTACTTC. Its translation: CASSQGYYEQYF. V and J are TRBV6-2 or TRBV6-3 and TRBJ2-7, with TRBD1 as a possible D gene (5 bases). The germline V and J ends were trimmed by 5 bases and 3 bases, with 8 bases remaining between them. Germline CDR1 is MNHEY and CDR2 is SVGEGT. The length of the CDR3 is 12 residues.

This clone was counted once. V is TRBV10-3 and J is TRBJ2-5, with D hard to call. The ends were cut back, 0 bases at V and 2 bases at J, with 13 bases in the middle. This CDR3 is 16 amino acids long. Germline V gene data show CDR1 as ENHRY and CDR2 as SYGVKD. The CDR3 coding sequence is TGTGCCATCAGTGAGTCTTTAATGGTCGGGCAAGAGACCCAGTACTTC. Translation: CAISESLMVGQETQYF.

This clone showed up just once. The rearrangement links TRBV2 to TRBJ2-7, with D tentatively TRBD1 (6 bases). The CDR3 spans 14 residues. Germline V CDR1 and CDR2: SNHLY, FYNNEI. Trimming took 1 base from V and 5 from J, leaving 12 bases between them. The CDR3 DNA sequence: TGTGCCAGCAGTGAAGGTAGGGGGATGAACGAGCAGTACTTC. Its protein product is CASSEGRGMNEQYF.

The V gene is TRBV19, the J gene TRBJ1-5, with D tentatively TRBD1 (5 bases). This CDR3 region has 13 residues. The V gene lost 9 bases and the J gene lost 2 bases, with 11 bases spanning the gap. Germline CDR1 is LNHDA and CDR2 is SQIVND (reference sequence). This CDR3 is CASRVMGNQPQHF. The DNA for the CDR3 is TGTGCCAGCAGGGTAATGGGCAATCAGCCCCAGCATTTT.

This chain joins TRBV7-3 and TRBJ2-3; TRBD1 matches at 9 bases. Germline V gene lookup returns CDR1 SGHTA and CDR2 FQGTGA. Trimming took 0 bases from V and 2 from J; bases not matched to a gene: 9. The CDR3 is 18 residues long. Written as DNA, the CDR3 is TGTGCCAGCAGCTTAACGGGACAGGGATCCCCCCTCACAGATACGCAGTATTTT. It codes for CASSLTGQGSPLTDTQYF.

The gene calls are TRBV6-2 or TRBV6-3 and TRBJ1-5; 9 positions agree with TRBD1. The CDR3 consists of 18 residues. Germline V gene lookup returns CDR1 MNHEY and CDR2 SVGEGT. V shed 6 bases and J 5 bases; nucleotides not matched to a gene: 17. The CDR3 sequence is CASSPRDRVTPGDQPQHF. CDR3 in DNA: TGTGCCAGCAGCCCTAGGGACAGGGTAACCCCCGGGGATCAGCCCCAGCATTTT.

The chain is built from TRBV3-1 (or the pseudogene TRBV3-2) and TRBJ2-1, with D perhaps matching TRBD2 (6 bases). The CDR3 is made up of 12 amino acids. With 4 bases removed from V and 9 bases from J, the gap between germline ends came to 10 bases. The germline V gene encodes CDR1 LGHDT and CDR2 YNNKEL (reference sequence). The CDR3 here is CASSRGRIEQFF. The CDR3, as DNA: TGTGCCAGCAGCCGTGGGAGGATTGAGCAGTTCTTC.

The chain carries TRBV7-9 and TRBJ1-1; possibly TRBD1 for D (6 bases). The V gene's germline CDR1 is SEHNR and CDR2 FQNEAQ (reference sequence). The ends were cut back, 10 bases at V and 10 bases at J, with 22 bases in the middle. The CDR3 is made up of 13 amino acids. CDR3 sequence (DNA): TGTGCCACAGTCCAGGGGAGCCACGCAGGAGCTTTCTTT. It yields the protein CATVQGSHAGAFF.

In its sample, this clone was seen a few times. The chain has TRBV7-2 and TRBJ2-7, with a tentative D call TRBD2 (6 bases). Between the trimmed V and J ends, which lost 9 bases and 5 bases, there was a span of 23 bases. The CDR3 is 15 amino acids. The germline CDR1 and CDR2 sequences are SGHTA and FQGNSA. The CDR3 loop is CASTSGGYDLHEQYF. CDR3 DNA: TGTGCCAGTACCAGCGGAGGGTACGATCTCCACGAGCAGTACTTC.

The genes are TRBV10-3 and TRBJ2-7; perhaps TRBD1 as D (5 bases). The length of the CDR3 is 13 residues. Germline V gene lookup returns CDR1 ENHRY and CDR2 SYGVKD. Trimming cost V 6 bases and J 4 bases, with 13 bases left between them. CDR3 sequence: CAISLQAQYEQYF. CDR3 bases: TGTGCCATCAGCTTACAGGCCCAGTACGAGCAGTACTTC.

This chain links TRBV10-3 with TRBJ1-1, with 10 positions matching TRBD1. There are 14 residues in the CDR3. V was pared by 10 bases and J by 5 bases, with 10 bases of the junction left unmatched. Per germline, CDR1 ENHRY and CDR2 SYGVKD. For the CDR3, the DNA is TGTGCCAGTAGACAGGGGGCGATTGGGACTGAAGCTTTCTTT. Its protein is CASRQGAIGTEAFF.